This T cell receptor (beta chain) is drawn from a study of regulatory T cells in long-lasting Graves disease. Investigators prepared the TCR beta libraries by applying iRepertoire HTBI primers and Arm-PCR of CDR3 regions. TCRdb redid the calling of the multiplex PCR reads with MiXCR, one entry per CDR3 protein. Counted here are almost 450,000 distinct CDR3 sequences, less than 20% occurring once; the ten biggest clones make up approximately 11%. The time point here: newly diagnosed GD, antithyroid drugs for less than 3 months. PBMC RNA was the source of the TCR library. With 3 bases clipped from V and 2 bases from J, the junction kept 7 bases outside the gene matches. The CDR3 runs 16 residues. Per the germline V gene, CDR1 is MDHEN and CDR2 is SYDVKM. Separately, the same data were catalogued under a study of T cells in Graves' hyperthyroidism and ophthalmopathy. That work states: TCR CDR3 underwent first-round RT-PCR with the HTBI primer set.

This chain joins TRBV28 and TRBJ2-7; 10 nucleotides agree with TRBD1. Material: peripheral blood mononuclear cells (PBMCs), obtained at new diagnosis, from a patient treated with antithyroid drugs. The receptor was derived from a woman aged 25 to 39 with Graves disease. The CDR3 reads CASSLSPGTGAYEQYF. CDR3 in DNA: TGTGCCAGCAGTTTGTCCCCCGGGACAGGGGCCTACGAGCAGTACTTC.